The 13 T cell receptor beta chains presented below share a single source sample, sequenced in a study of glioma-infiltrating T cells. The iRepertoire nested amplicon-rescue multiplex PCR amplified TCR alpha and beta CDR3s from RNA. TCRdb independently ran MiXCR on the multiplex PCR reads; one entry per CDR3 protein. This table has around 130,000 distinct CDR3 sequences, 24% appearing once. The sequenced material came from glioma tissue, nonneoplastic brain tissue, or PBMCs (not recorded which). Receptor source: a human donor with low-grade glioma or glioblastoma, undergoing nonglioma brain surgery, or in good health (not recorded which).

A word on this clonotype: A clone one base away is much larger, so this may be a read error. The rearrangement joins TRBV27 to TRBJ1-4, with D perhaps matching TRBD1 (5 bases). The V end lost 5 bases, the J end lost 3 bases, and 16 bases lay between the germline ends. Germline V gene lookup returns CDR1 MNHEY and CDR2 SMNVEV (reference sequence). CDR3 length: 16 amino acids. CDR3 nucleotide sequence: TGTGCCAGCAGTGGACACGACGGACGAGCTAATGAAAAACTGTTTTTT. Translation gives CASSGHDGRANEKLFF.

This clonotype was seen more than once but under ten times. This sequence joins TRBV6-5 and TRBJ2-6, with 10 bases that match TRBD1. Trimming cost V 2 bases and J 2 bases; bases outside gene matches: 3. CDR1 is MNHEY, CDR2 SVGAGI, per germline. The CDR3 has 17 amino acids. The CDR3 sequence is CASSYEGTGAGANVLTF. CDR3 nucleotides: TGTGCCAGCAGTTACGAGGGGACAGGGGCTGGGGCCAACGTCCTGACTTTC.

The CDR3 DNA reads TGTGCCAGCAGGGATGGACAGGGGGCCAAGGGGGAGCTGTTTTTT. It codes for CASRDGQGAKGELFF. The chain links TRBV2 to TRBJ2-2, with 11 bases that match TRBD1. This CDR3 is 15 amino acids long. The V gene end was trimmed by 6 bases and the J gene end by 8 bases; junction bases not matched to a gene: 8. Per germline, CDR1 SNHLY and CDR2 FYNNEI.

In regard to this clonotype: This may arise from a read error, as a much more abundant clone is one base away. The CDR3 coding sequence is TGCAGTGCTATTTCTAGCGGGGGGCGGGACAATGAGCAGTTCTTC. Protein product: CSAISSGGRDNEQFF. The chain couples TRBV20-1 to TRBJ2-1; 11 bases fit TRBD2. The CDR3 covers 15 residues. V shed 4 bases and J 5 bases; nucleotides not matched to a gene: 7. Looked up from germline, CDR1 is DFQATT and CDR2 is SNEGSKA (reference sequence).

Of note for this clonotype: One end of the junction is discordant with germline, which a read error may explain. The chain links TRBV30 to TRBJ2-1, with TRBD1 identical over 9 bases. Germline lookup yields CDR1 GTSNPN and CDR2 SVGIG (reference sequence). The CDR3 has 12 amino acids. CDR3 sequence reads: CGLGQGYNEQFF. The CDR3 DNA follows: TGCGGTCTGGGACAGGGTTACAATGAGCAGTTCTTC.

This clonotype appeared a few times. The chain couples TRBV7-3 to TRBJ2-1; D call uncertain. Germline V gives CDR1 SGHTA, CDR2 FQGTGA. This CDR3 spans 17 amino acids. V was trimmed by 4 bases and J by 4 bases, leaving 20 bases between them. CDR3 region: CASSYTGSRLLYNEQFF. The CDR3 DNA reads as TGTGCCAGCAGCTACACGGGCTCACGCCTTCTATACAATGAGCAGTTCTTC.

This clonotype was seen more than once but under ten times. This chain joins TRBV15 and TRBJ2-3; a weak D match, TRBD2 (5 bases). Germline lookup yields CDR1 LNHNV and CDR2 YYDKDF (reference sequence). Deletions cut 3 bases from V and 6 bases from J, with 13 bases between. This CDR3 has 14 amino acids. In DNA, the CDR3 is TGTGCCACCAGCAGTCGACGGGGATCCGATACGCAGTATTTT. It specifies CATSSRRGSDTQYF.

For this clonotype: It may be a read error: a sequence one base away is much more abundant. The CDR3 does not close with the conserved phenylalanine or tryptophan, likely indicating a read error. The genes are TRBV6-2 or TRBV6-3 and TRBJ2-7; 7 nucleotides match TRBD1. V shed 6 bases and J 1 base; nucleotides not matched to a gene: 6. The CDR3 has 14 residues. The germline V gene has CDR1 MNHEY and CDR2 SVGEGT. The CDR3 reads CASRETGSSYEQYA. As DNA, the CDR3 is TGTGCCAGCAGGGAGACAGGGTCTTCCTACGAGCAGTACGCC.

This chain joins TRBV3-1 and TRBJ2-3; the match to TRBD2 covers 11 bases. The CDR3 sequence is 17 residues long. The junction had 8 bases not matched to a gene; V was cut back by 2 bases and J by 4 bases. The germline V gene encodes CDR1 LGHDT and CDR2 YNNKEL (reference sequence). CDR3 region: CASSQWGSGGAADTQYF. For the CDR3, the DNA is TGTGCCAGCAGCCAATGGGGTAGCGGGGGGGCGGCAGATACGCAGTATTTT.

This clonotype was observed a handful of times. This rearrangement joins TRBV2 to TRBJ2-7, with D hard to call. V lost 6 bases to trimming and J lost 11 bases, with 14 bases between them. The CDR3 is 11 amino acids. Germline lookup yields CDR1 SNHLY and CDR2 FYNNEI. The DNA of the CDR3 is TGTGCCAGCAGGATCGGACGAAGTGAGTACGTC. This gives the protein CASRIGRSEYV.

Here the CDR3 reads CASSELGGEKLFF. The CDR3 nucleotides are TGTGCCAGCAGTGAACTCGGGGGCGAAAAACTGTTTTTT. The chain combines TRBV2 with TRBJ1-4; perhaps TRBD1 as D (6 bases). Between the trimmed V and J ends, which lost 2 bases and 8 bases, there was a span of 9 bases. Germline CDR1 SNHLY, CDR2 FYNNEI. The CDR3 runs 13 residues.

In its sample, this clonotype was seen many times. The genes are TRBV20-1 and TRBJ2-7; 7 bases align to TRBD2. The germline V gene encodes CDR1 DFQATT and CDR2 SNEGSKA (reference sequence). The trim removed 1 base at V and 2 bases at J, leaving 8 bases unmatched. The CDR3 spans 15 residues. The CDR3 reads CSARGFSGYTYEQYV. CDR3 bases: TGCAGTGCTAGAGGCTTTAGCGGGTACACCTACGAGCAGTACGTC.

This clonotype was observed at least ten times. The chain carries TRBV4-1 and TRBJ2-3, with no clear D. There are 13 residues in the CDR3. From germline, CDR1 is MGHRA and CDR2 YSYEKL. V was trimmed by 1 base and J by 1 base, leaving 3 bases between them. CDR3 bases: TGCGCCAGCAGCCAAGCGGGCACAGATACGCAGTATTTT. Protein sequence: CASSQAGTDTQYF.